What follows is one TCR beta chain and its context. This sample is part of a study of CD8 T cells in Susac syndrome. RNA, at about 0.45 to 1 ug, was reverse transcribed with random hexamers. TCRdb reanalysed the immunoSEQ multiplex PCR reads using MiXCR and keeps one entry per CDR3 protein. The data contain approximately 270,000 distinct CDR3 sequences, just under 95% of them seen just once; the ten biggest clones take up about 0.07%. The CDR3 totals 14 residues. The V and J ends lost 7 bases and 7 bases respectively, with 19 bases between them. What was sequenced was CD4+ T cells from PBMCs. J is TRBJ1-1 and V is TRBV12-3 or TRBV12-4, with D possibly TRBD1 on 5 matching bases. The clonotype originates from a human donor with multiple sclerosis. This CDR3 is CASIPRQLTSEAFF. The CDR3 DNA reads as TGTGCCAGCATTCCCCGACAGTTAACGAGTGAAGCTTTCTTT.